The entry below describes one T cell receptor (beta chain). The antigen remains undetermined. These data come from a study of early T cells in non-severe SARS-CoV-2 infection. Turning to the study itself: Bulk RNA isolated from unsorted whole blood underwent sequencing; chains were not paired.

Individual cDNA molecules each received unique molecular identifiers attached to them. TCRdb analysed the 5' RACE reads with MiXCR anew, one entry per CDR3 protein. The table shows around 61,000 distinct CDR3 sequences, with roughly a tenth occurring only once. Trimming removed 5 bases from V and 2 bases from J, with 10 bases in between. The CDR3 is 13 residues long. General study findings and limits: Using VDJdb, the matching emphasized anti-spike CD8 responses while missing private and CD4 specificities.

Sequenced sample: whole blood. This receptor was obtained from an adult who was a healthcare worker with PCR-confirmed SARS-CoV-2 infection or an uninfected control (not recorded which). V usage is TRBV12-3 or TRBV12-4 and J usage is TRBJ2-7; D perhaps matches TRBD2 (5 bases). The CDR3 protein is CASSGKGAYEQYF. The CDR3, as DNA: TGTGCCAGCAGTGGCAAGGGAGCCTACGAGCAGTACTTC.